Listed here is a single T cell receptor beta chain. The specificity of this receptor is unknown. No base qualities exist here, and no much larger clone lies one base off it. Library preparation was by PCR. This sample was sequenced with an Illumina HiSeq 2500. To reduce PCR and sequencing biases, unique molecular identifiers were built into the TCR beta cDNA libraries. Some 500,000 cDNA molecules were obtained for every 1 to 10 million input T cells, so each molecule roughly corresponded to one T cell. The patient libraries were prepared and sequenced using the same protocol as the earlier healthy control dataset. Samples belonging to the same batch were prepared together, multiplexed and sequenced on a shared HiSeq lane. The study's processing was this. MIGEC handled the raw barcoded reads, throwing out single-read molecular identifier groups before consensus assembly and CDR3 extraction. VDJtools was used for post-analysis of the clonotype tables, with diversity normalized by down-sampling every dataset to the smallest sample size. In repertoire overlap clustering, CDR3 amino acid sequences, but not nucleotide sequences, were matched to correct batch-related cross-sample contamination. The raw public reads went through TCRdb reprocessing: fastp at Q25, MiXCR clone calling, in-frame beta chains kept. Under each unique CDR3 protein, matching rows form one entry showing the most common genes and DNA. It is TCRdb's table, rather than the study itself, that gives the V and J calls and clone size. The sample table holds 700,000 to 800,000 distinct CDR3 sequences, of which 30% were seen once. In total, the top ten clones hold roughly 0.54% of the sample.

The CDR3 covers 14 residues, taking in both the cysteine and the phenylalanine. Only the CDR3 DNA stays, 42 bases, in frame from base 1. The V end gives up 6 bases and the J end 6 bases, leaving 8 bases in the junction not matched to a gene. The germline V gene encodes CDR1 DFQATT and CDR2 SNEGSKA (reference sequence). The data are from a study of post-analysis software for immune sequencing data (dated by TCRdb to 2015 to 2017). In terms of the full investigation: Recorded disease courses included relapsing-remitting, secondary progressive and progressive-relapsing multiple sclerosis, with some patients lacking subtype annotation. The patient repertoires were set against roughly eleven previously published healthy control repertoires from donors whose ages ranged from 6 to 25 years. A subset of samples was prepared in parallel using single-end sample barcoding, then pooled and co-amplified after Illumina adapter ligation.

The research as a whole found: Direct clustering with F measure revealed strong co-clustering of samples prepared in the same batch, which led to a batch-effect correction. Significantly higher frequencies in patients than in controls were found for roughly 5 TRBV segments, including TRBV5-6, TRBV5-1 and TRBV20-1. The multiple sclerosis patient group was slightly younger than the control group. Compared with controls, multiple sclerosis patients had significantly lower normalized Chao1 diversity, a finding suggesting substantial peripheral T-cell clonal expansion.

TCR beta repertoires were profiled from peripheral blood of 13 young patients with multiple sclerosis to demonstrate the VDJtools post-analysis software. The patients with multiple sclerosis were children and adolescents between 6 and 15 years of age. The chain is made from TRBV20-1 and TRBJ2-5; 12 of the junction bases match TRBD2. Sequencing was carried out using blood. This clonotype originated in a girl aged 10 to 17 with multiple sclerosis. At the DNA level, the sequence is TGCAGTGCCTATGGGACTAGCGGGCTGAAGACCCAGTACTTC. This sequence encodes CSAYGTSGLKTQYF.